This T cell receptor beta chain is drawn from a study of shared clonotypes between healthy human individuals. Turning to the study itself: Two female and a few male donors aged 18 to 49 were enrolled.

Germline V gene data show CDR1 as DFQATT and CDR2 as SNEGSKA (reference sequence). The CDR3 spans 11 residues. The ends were cut back, 4 bases at V and 5 bases at J, with 7 bases in the middle. This clone is a singleton in its sample. Profiled with immunoSEQ multiplex PCR; TCRdb holds only in-frame clones, not every one. Of 1.6 million or so clones in the sample, approximately 98.5% are singletons; the top ten hold about 0.34%. Donors were healthy HIV-negative adults without recent acute infections or vaccinations. The chain combines TRBV20-1 with TRBJ2-3; D is unclear. The specimen sequenced was naive CD4+ T cells sorted from blood. Subset noted: CD45RA+ positively selected. The receptor comes from a young man in good health. The CDR3 reads CSATQVDTQYF. The CDR3 DNA sequence: TGCAGTGCTACTCAGGTAGATACGCAGTATTTT.